This TCR beta chain is drawn from a study of radiotherapy plus CTLA-4 blockade in lung cancer listed by TCRdb under 2018. At the level of the whole study: Objective responses occurred in 15% to 20% of enrolled patients, and around 29% achieved disease control.

The study tested focal radiation therapy combined with CTLA-4 blockade (ipilimumab) in patients with chemo-refractory metastatic non-small-cell lung cancer. From the cysteine through the phenylalanine, the CDR3 covers 17 amino acids. The sequence is cut down to CDR3 DNA, 51 bases in frame from base 1. V is shortened by 2 bases, J by 4 bases, and the region joining them spans 19 bases. The germline V gene provides CDR1 SGHDT and CDR2 YYEEEE. In the case of this clone: The target of this receptor is not known. No much larger clone is present one base from it, and per-base qualities are unavailable.

General conclusions and limits of the study: After treatment with radiotherapy and ipilimumab, TCR clones that came from tumors expanded in the peripheral blood. The strongest predictors of response were reported to be early dynamic shifts in blood T cell clones along with a rise in serum interferon-beta following radiation.

The method was the immunoSEQ multiplex PCR assay. TCRdb provides this immuneACCESS table in a form limited to in-frame rearrangements. Some clones are lacking; in checked studies, under half of them reflect an unresolved V gene, and why the rest are absent is not known. This sample gives fewer than 70,000 clones in total; less than 80% of them show up just once. The top ten hold under 10% of the sample. The chain is encoded by TRBV5-6 joined to TRBJ2-1; confidence is insufficient to name the D gene. This clonotype was sampled from a human donor with non-small cell lung cancer who had a complete response to radiotherapy plus ipilimumab. Sequences were derived from peripheral blood, sampled from a patient treated with radiotherapy plus ipilimumab. The base sequence is TGTGCCAGCAGCTTCGGTGGCACCGTGGCCTTATACAATGAGCAGTTCTTC. This translates into CASSFGGTVALYNEQFF.